Given below is one T cell receptor (beta chain) in context. Its antigen is as yet unknown. The data originate from a study of tumor and adjacent non-tumor tissue in lung cancer. No cell sorting was done before RNA was extracted from the tissue. Between August and November 2014, newly diagnosed, chemotherapy-naive lung cancer patients underwent thoracic surgery in China. The CDR3 is 17 amino acids. V was clipped by 3 bases and J by 6 bases; unmatched bases: 16. Per the germline V gene, CDR1 is DFQATT and CDR2 is SNEGSKA (reference sequence). The library came from three nested PCR rounds adapted from ARM-PCR protocols. MiXCR, run by TCRdb on the multiplex PCR reads, gives a single entry per CDR3 protein. The sample has 60,000 to 85,000 distinct CDR3 sequences, over 75% seen once; the top ten hold 10% to 15%. Regarding the study as a whole: Top 100 clones took a larger repertoire share in normal lung.

V gene TRBV20-1 combines with J gene TRBJ2-1, with TRBD2 matching 8 bases. The sequencing input was lung tumor tissue. This TCR derives from a woman aged 45-59 years with non-small cell lung cancer. The CDR3 nucleotides are TGCAGTGCTAGGATCCCGGGACTAGTAGGAGTGGGCAATGAGCAGTTCTTC. It is translated as CSARIPGLVGVGNEQFF.